This passage covers 31 T cell receptor beta chains from one sample sequenced in a study of blood T cell repertoires in COVID-19. The assay was immunoSEQ multiplex PCR, and TCRdb's table has in-frame clones only and misses some. There are over 200,000 clones in the sample; less than 90% occur only once, and under 2.5% lies in the top ten. Sequenced input: peripheral blood. The receptors shown here come from a man aged 35-49 years with active or convalescent COVID-19.

The chain is built from TRBV10-3 and TRBJ1-1; 9 bases agree with TRBD1. This CDR3 has 16 residues. After removal of 4 bases from V and 1 base from J, the junction contained 7 bases not matched to a gene. The germline V gene has CDR1 ENHRY and CDR2 SYGVKD. The chain's CDR3 is CAISARQGGENTEAFF. For the CDR3, the DNA is TGTGCCATCAGTGCTCGACAGGGGGGCGAGAACACTGAAGCTTTCTTT.

The chain links TRBV19 to TRBJ1-1; TRBD1 is a possible D gene (6 bases). V gave up 6 bases and J gave up 1 base, with 9 bases separating them. This CDR3 contains 13 residues. CDR1 and CDR2 from the germline V gene are LNHDA and SQIVND (reference sequence). Here the CDR3 DNA reads TGTGCCAGTAGGGGACACTCGAACACTGAAGCTTTCTTT. Translated: CASRGHSNTEAFF.

The V gene is TRBV5-6, the J gene TRBJ2-2; 7 bases are a match to TRBD2. The CDR3 is 14 amino acids. Germline V gene lookup returns CDR1 SGHDT and CDR2 YYEEEE. V shed 2 bases and J 6 bases; nucleotides not matched to a gene: 4. This CDR3 reads CASSFQRGAGELFF. The DNA for the CDR3 is TGTGCCAGCAGCTTTCAGCGGGGAGCCGGGGAGCTGTTTTTT.

This clone was detected a few times. J is TRBJ1-2 and V is TRBV19; 9 positions agree with TRBD1. The J segment lost 2 bases and the V segment lost 4 bases, leaving 2 bases of the junction unmatched. Germline loops: CDR1 LNHDA, CDR2 SQIVND (reference sequence). CDR3 size: 14 residues. In nucleotides, the CDR3 is TGTGCCAGTAGTAACAGGGGGCGCAACTATGGCTACACCTTC. Residues: CASSNRGRNYGYTF.

The chain combines TRBV6-6 with TRBJ1-6; TRBD1 agrees at 8 bases. Per germline, CDR1 MNHNY and CDR2 SVGAGI (reference sequence). V shed 5 bases and J 9 bases; nucleotides not matched to a gene: 15. The length of the CDR3 is 17 residues. CDR3 in amino acids: CASSPHLGTGLFSPLHF. CDR3 nucleotides: TGTGCCAGCAGTCCCCATCTCGGGACAGGCCTTTTTTCACCCCTCCACTTT.

This clone was recorded once. The chain links TRBV30 to TRBJ1-4, with TRBD1 as a possible D gene (5 bases). The CDR3 consists of 14 residues. Trimming took off 0 bases at V and 5 bases at J, with 10 bases between the two ends. Per germline, CDR1 GTSNPN and CDR2 SVGIG (reference sequence). The CDR3: CAWSVGQGNEKLFF. Written as DNA, the CDR3 is TGTGCCTGGAGTGTCGGGCAGGGAAATGAAAAACTGTTTTTT.

The rearrangement uses TRBV6-5 and TRBJ1-6; D gene unclear. Trimming removed 0 bases from V and 0 bases from J, with 6 bases in between. Germline CDR1 reads MNHEY; CDR2 reads SVGAGI. This CDR3 is 16 amino acids long. DNA of the CDR3: TGTGCCAGCAGTTACTCGGGAGACTCCTATAATTCACCCCTCCACTTT. As protein: CASSYSGDSYNSPLHF.

CDR3 coding DNA: TGTGCCAGCAGGGCAGGACGGGGGAACACTGAAGCTTTCTTT. This encodes CASRAGRGNTEAFF. The chain employs TRBV5-4 and TRBJ1-1; D ambiguous. Germline CDR1 reads SGHNT; CDR2 reads YYREEE (reference sequence). V was pared by 5 bases and J by 1 base, with 12 bases between. The CDR3 loop spans 14 amino acids. The whole variable domain, filled in from reference TRBV5-4 and TRBJ1-1, reads ETGVTQSPTHLIKTRGQQVTLRCSSQSGHNTVSWYQQALGQGPQFIFQYYREEENGRGNFPPRFSGLQFPNYSSELNVNALELDDSALYLCASRAGRGNTEAFFGQGTRLTVV.

This clone was counted a single time. This chain uses TRBV19 with TRBJ1-1, with TRBD1 as a possible D gene (5 bases). CDR1 and CDR2 (germline): LNHDA, SQIVND (reference sequence). V was shortened by 5 bases and J by 3 bases, with 7 bases between the two germline ends. This CDR3 has 12 amino acids. CDR3 DNA sequence: TGTGCCAGTAGTCTGACAGACACTGAAGCTTTCTTT. Translated: CASSLTDTEAFF.

The V gene is TRBV30, the J gene TRBJ1-4, with TRBD1 matching 7 bases. The germline V gene has CDR1 GTSNPN and CDR2 SVGIG (reference sequence). After removal of 2 bases from V and 4 bases from J, the junction contained 7 bases not matched to a gene. The CDR3 totals 15 residues. The CDR3 is CAWSTPGGNNEKLFF. CDR3 sequence (DNA): TGTGCCTGGAGTACCCCAGGGGGAAATAATGAAAAACTGTTTTTT.

The chain recombines TRBV27 with TRBJ1-2; the match to TRBD1 covers 7 bases. The CDR3 contains 15 residues. Germline V gives CDR1 MNHEY, CDR2 SMNVEV (reference sequence). V shed 2 bases, J shed 2 bases, and the junction held 5 bases outside the gene matches. CDR3 DNA: TGTGCCAGCAGTTTAACAAGACAGGGCAACTATGGCTACACCTTC. Its translation is CASSLTRQGNYGYTF.

This chain links TRBV28 with TRBJ1-4; TRBD1 matches 7 bases. CDR3 length: 12 residues. The germline CDR1 and CDR2 sequences are MDHEN and SYDVKM. J gave up 12 bases and V 5 bases, and 6 bases lay outside the gene matches. The chain's CDR3 is CASSGIDRELFF. The CDR3 DNA follows: TGTGCCAGCAGTGGGATAGACAGGGAACTGTTTTTT.

This chain links TRBV11-2 with TRBJ1-2, with 10 nucleotides matching TRBD1. The CDR3 spans 15 residues. Losses at the gene ends were 6 bases for V and 7 bases for J; bases not matched to a gene: 11. Germline-derived CDR1 and CDR2 are SGHAT and FQNNGV. The CDR3 is CASRIPGQGIPGYTF. The CDR3 DNA reads TGTGCCAGCAGAATTCCGGGACAGGGGATCCCTGGCTACACCTTC. Looking up the rest from reference TRBV11-2 and TRBJ1-2 gives the full variable domain: EAGVAQSPRYKIIEKRQSVAFWCNPISGHATLYWYQQILGQGPKLLIQFQNNGVVDDSQLPKDRFSAERLKGVDSTLKIQPAKLEDSAVYLCASRIPGQGIPGYTFGSGTRLTVV.

This chain joins TRBV5-1 and TRBJ2-7; TRBD2 matches 8 bases. Germline trimming cut 4 bases from V and 3 bases from J; bases unmatched to any gene: 9. CDR1 is SGHRS and CDR2 is YFSETQ in the germline V gene. This CDR3 has 15 residues. This CDR3 is CASSLGSGSVYEQYF. CDR3 in DNA: TGCGCCAGCAGCCTCGGGAGCGGGAGTGTCTACGAGCAGTACTTC.

This chain links TRBV6-1 with TRBJ2-7; 11 bases agree with TRBD2. Germline CDR1 and CDR2: MNHNS and SASEGT. V gave up 1 base and J gave up 6 bases; unmatched junction bases: 5. The CDR3 sequence is 15 residues long. CDR3 nucleotides: TGTGCCAGCAGTGAAGGAACTAGCGGGAGTCGCGAGCAGTACTTC. This sequence encodes CASSEGTSGSREQYF.

This clone was seen only a few times. The chain has TRBV28 and TRBJ1-1, with D possibly being TRBD1 (5 bases). The CDR3 sequence is 13 residues long. Germline loops: CDR1 MDHEN, CDR2 SYDVKM. V lost 3 bases, J lost 3 bases, and 8 bases lay in between. The CDR3: CASSFGGYTEAFF. CDR3 sequence (DNA): TGTGCCAGCAGTTTCGGGGGATACACTGAAGCTTTCTTT.

J is TRBJ2-7 and V is TRBV4-1; D not certain. The V gene lost 1 base and the J gene lost 3 bases, with 10 bases spanning the gap. The CDR3 runs to 14 residues. Germline assignment: CDR1 MGHRA and CDR2 YSYEKL. The CDR3 sequence is CASSQAGGNYEQYF. Written as DNA, the CDR3 is TGCGCCAGCAGCCAAGCGGGTGGAAACTACGAGCAGTACTTC.

The rearrangement uses TRBV19 and TRBJ1-1; D is ambiguous. Germline assignment: CDR1 LNHDA and CDR2 SQIVND (reference sequence). This CDR3 is built from 14 residues. V was shortened by 3 bases and J by 0 bases, with 8 bases between the two germline ends. The CDR3, as DNA: TGTGCCAGTAGTATGGGCGGGATGAACACTGAAGCTTTCTTT. Protein: CASSMGGMNTEAFF.

The V gene is TRBV6-5, the J gene TRBJ1-6; D not certain. CDR1 is MNHEY, CDR2 SVGAGI, per germline. The V end lost 6 bases, the J end lost 9 bases, and 12 bases lay between the germline ends. The CDR3 has 13 residues. In nucleotides, the CDR3 is TGTGCCAGCAGCCTAGGCCGCTCTTCACCCCTCCACTTT. It translates to CASSLGRSSPLHF.

The rearrangement uses TRBV5-4 and TRBJ2-7; 7 bases align to TRBD1. The CDR3 is 12 residues long. Germline loops: CDR1 SGHNT, CDR2 YYREEE (reference sequence). The V and J ends lost 4 bases and 6 bases, in that order; junction bases with no gene match: 4. CDR3 DNA: TGTGCCAGCAGCCCGACAGGGATCGAGCAGTACTTC. This sequence encodes CASSPTGIEQYF.

This chain links TRBV5-1 with TRBJ1-6, with a possible D match to TRBD1 (5 bases). Trimming took off 0 bases at V and 6 bases at J, with 13 bases between the two ends. Germline V gene data show CDR1 as SGHRS and CDR2 as YFSETQ. The CDR3 contains 16 residues. The CDR3 DNA follows: TGCGCCAGCAGCTTGGCCGAAGGGGAAGGTAATTCACCCCTCCACTTT. It codes for CASSLAEGEGNSPLHF.

The chain combines TRBV5-1 with TRBJ1-4; 10 bases agree with TRBD1. Germline CDR1 is SGHRS and CDR2 is YFSETQ. V shed 6 bases, J shed 8 bases, and the junction held 10 bases outside the gene matches. The CDR3 is made up of 15 amino acids. CDR3 sequence reads: CASTTSGTGVEKLFF. The CDR3 DNA is TGCGCCAGCACTACCTCCGGGACAGGGGTCGAAAAACTGTTTTTT.

The chain recombines TRBV7-2 with TRBJ2-7, with TRBD2 as a possible D gene (5 bases). V lost 1 base, J lost 4 bases, and 11 bases lay in between. This CDR3 has 14 residues. Looked up from germline, CDR1 is SGHTA and CDR2 is FQGNSA. CDR3 region: CASSLVLKRYEQYF. CDR3 coding DNA: TGTGCCAGCAGCTTAGTGTTGAAGCGGTACGAGCAGTACTTC.

The chain employs TRBV7-9 and TRBJ2-3, with 8 bases that match TRBD1. This CDR3 contains 16 residues. Germline CDR1 SEHNR, CDR2 FQNEAQ (reference sequence). V trimming: 5 bases; J trimming: 2 bases; junction bases outside the gene matches: 9. The chain's CDR3 is CASSIGDRGTTDTQYF. DNA for the CDR3: TGTGCCAGCAGCATAGGTGACAGGGGTACCACAGATACGCAGTATTTT.

This chain joins TRBV11-2 and TRBJ2-3; 9 bases are a match to TRBD2. The germline V gene has CDR1 SGHAT and CDR2 FQNNGV. The length of the CDR3 is 17 residues. Losses at the gene ends were 5 bases for V and 3 bases for J; bases not matched to a gene: 12. The CDR3 DNA reads as TGTGCCAGCAGCGGGCGCGGGGGGGCCAGAGTAACAGATACGCAGTATTTT. It encodes CASSGRGGARVTDTQYF. The full variable domain, in which reference TRBV11-2 and TRBJ2-3 provide the parts outside the CDR3, is EAGVAQSPRYKIIEKRQSVAFWCNPISGHATLYWYQQILGQGPKLLIQFQNNGVVDDSQLPKDRFSAERLKGVDSTLKIQPAKLEDSAVYLCASSGRGGARVTDTQYFGPGTRLTVL.

The chain recombines TRBV6-5 with TRBJ1-5; TRBD1 might be the D (6 bases). Trimming took off 4 bases at V and 9 bases at J, with 16 bases between the two ends. This CDR3 is 14 amino acids long. The V gene's germline CDR1 is MNHEY and CDR2 SVGAGI. As DNA, the CDR3 is TGTGCCAGCAGTTCAACAGGGACCCCTTCGCCCCAGCATTTT. Translation gives CASSSTGTPSPQHF.

Remarks on this clone: A much larger clonotype is one base distant, so this may be a read error. The chain employs TRBV5-1 and TRBJ2-5; no definite D call. Germline V gene data show CDR1 as SGHRS and CDR2 as YFSETQ. V was pared by 1 base and J by 5 bases, with 15 bases between. The CDR3 contains 15 residues. The CDR3 region is CASSLRLAPAETQYF. The CDR3 nucleotides read TGCGCCAGCAGCTTGAGACTGGCCCCTGCGGAGACCCAGTACTTC.

V usage is TRBV9 and J usage is TRBJ2-7; weak D call: TRBD2 (5 bases). CDR1 and CDR2 from the germline V gene are SGDLS and YYNGEE. Trimming took 0 bases from V and 4 from J, leaving 11 bases between them. The CDR3 runs to 14 residues. Here the CDR3 DNA reads TGTGCCAGCAGCGTAGGGGGAGTTCAGTACGAGCAGTACTTC. It is translated as CASSVGGVQYEQYF.

The chain has TRBV27 and TRBJ1-5; possibly TRBD1 for D (6 bases). The CDR3 is 18 amino acids. The germline V gene encodes CDR1 MNHEY and CDR2 SMNVEV (reference sequence). The V end was cut by 5 bases, the J end by 3 bases, with 23 bases between. The CDR3, as DNA: TGTGCCAGCAGTAAAATACCGACCCAACAGGGATACAATCAGCCCCAGCATTTT. Its protein is CASSKIPTQQGYNQPQHF.

This chain connects TRBV28 to TRBJ1-2; D call uncertain. CDR3 size: 13 residues. The V gene lost 5 bases and the J gene lost 4 bases, with 11 bases spanning the gap. Germline CDR1 and CDR2: MDHEN and SYDVKM. Written as DNA, the CDR3 is TGTGCCAGCAGTCCTACCGGGGTCTATGGCTACACCTTC. Its translation: CASSPTGVYGYTF.

The chain links TRBV7-3 to TRBJ2-2; D unclear. The germline V gene has CDR1 SGHTA and CDR2 FQGTGA. The CDR3 is 15 amino acids. Trimming shortened V by 2 bases and J by 3 bases, and 10 bases separated the two germline ends. This CDR3 is CASSLLGIHTGELFF. Written as DNA, the CDR3 is TGTGCCAGCAGCTTACTAGGAATCCACACCGGGGAGCTGTTTTTT.